The 5 T cell receptor beta chains reported below all come from one sample, sequenced in a study of blood T cell repertoires in COVID-19. The protocol was immunoSEQ multiplex PCR, while the TCRdb copy is restricted to in-frame clones and leaves out a portion. This sample yields around 120,000 clones, of which roughly 72% are seen a single time; roughly 6.2% belongs to the top ten. The sequenced material came from peripheral blood. All receptors derive from a man older than 75 with acute or convalescent COVID-19.

This clone was seen many times. This chain links TRBV5-1 with TRBJ2-7; 10 bases line up with TRBD1. There are 14 residues in the CDR3. Trimming at V came to 0 bases and at J to 7 bases, leaving 4 bases not matched to a gene. Germline V lookup: CDR1 SGHRS, CDR2 YFSETQ. CDR3 sequence (DNA): TGCGCCAGCAGCTTGGGACAGGGGGCGCGGGAGCAGTACTTC. Translated, it gives CASSLGQGAREQYF.

This clone was seen at least ten times. The chain couples TRBV4-1 to TRBJ1-4, with a weak D call TRBD1 (6 bases). Trimming cost V 3 bases and J 7 bases, with 18 bases left between them. Germline V gene data show CDR1 as MGHRA and CDR2 as YSYEKL. The CDR3 totals 16 residues. The CDR3 bases are TGCGCCAGCAGCCACACCCCGGGGCAGGGGACTGAAAAACTGTTTTTT. Amino acid sequence: CASSHTPGQGTEKLFF.

This chain links TRBV5-1 with TRBJ1-1; D is undetermined. CDR1 is SGHRS, CDR2 YFSETQ, per germline. CDR3 length: 13 amino acids. The germline V and J ends were trimmed by 1 base and 2 bases, with 6 bases remaining between them. As DNA, the CDR3 is TGCGCCAGCAGCTTGCGGGGAAACACTGAAGCTTTCTTT. Its protein product is CASSLRGNTEAFF.

The chain couples TRBV7-3 to TRBJ2-2; D ambiguous. Deletions cut 1 base from V and 0 bases from J, with 6 bases between. Germline CDR1 SGHTA, CDR2 FQGTGA. The CDR3 length is 15 residues. This chain's CDR3 is CASSLNPANTGELFF. CDR3 DNA sequence: TGTGCCAGCAGCTTAAACCCAGCGAACACCGGGGAGCTGTTTTTT.

The chain couples TRBV6-1 to TRBJ2-5; D is possibly TRBD1 (7 bases). V gave up 0 bases and J gave up 3 bases, with 11 bases separating them. The CDR3 covers 15 residues. The germline CDR1 and CDR2 sequences are MNHNS and SASEGT. CDR3 sequence (DNA): TGTGCCAGCAGTGAAGCGGGCGGGACAGAAGAGACCCAGTACTTC. Its translation: CASSEAGGTEETQYF.